This T cell receptor (beta chain) was obtained from a study of T cell repertoires in cytomegalovirus infection. With respect to this clonotype: What it binds is unknown.

This CDR3 has 15 residues. Germline CDR1 is SGHVS and CDR2 is FNYEAQ. Trimming at V came to 5 bases and at J to 7 bases, leaving 12 bases not matched to a gene. MiXCR, run by TCRdb on the reads, gives a single entry per CDR3 protein. This sample yields 750,000 to 950,000 distinct CDR3 sequences, of which 25% to 30% are seen a single time; around 13% belongs to the top ten. Study results and limitations: Public TCR beta family frequency separated CMV-and-HLA carriers, including in an independent cohort. HLA-C-restricted CMV clonotypes gave the most frequent clonotype in two of eight donors.

The input for sequencing was cultured CD8+ T cells from PBMCs, taken from culture after CMV antigen stimulation. The sequence derives from a human donor in good health (CMV status not recorded). Some clones in this sample may be carry-over from other donors' samples. The V and J genes are TRBV7-6 and TRBJ1-1; 8 positions match TRBD1. DNA of the CDR3: TGTGCCAGCAGCCGCCCGGACAGGGAGGAGGGTGAAGCTTTCTTT. It translates to CASSRPDREEGEAFF.